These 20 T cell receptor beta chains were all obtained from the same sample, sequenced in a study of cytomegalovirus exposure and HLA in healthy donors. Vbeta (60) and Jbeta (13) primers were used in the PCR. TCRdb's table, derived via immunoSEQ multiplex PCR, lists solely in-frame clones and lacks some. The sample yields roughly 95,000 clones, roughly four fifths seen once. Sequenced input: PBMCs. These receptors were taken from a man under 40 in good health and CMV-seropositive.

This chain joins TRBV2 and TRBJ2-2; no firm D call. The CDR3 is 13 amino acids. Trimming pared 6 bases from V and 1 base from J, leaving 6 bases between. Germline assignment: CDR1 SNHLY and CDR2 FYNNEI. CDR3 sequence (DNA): TGTGCCAGCAGCCCCCAGAACACCGGGGAGCTGTTTTTT. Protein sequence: CASSPQNTGELFF.

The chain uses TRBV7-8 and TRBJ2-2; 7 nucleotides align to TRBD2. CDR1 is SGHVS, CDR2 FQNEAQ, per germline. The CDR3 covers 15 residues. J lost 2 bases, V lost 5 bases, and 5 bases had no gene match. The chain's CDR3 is CASSPPGGNTGELFF. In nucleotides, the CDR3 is TGTGCCAGCAGCCCCCCGGGGGGAAACACCGGGGAGCTGTTTTTT.

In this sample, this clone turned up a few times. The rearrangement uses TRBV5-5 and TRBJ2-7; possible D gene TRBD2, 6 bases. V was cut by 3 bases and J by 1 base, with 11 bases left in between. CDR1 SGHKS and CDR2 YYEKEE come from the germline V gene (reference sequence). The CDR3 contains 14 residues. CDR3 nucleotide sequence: TGTGCCAGCAGCTCTGCGGGACGATCCTACGAGCAGTACTTC. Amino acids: CASSSAGRSYEQYF.

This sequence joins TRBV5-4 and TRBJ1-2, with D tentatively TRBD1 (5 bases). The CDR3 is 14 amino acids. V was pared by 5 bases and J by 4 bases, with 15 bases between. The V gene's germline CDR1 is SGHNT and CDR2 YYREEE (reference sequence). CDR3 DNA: TGTGCCAGCAGGGGACGGTTCGGGGGCTATGGCTACACCTTC. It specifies CASRGRFGGYGYTF.

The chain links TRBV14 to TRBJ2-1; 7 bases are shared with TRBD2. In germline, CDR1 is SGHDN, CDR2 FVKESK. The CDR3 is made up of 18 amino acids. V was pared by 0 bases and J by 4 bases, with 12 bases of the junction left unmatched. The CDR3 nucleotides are TGTGCCAGCAGCCAAGATCTTTACACGGGAGGACAATACAATGAGCAGTTCTTC. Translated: CASSQDLYTGGQYNEQFF.

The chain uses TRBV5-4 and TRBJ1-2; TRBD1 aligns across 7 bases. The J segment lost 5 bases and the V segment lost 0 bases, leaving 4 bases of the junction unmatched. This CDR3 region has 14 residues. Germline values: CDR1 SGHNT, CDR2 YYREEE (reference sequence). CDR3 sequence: CASSLDGTAYGYTF. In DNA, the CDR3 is TGTGCCAGCAGCTTGGACGGGACAGCTTATGGCTACACCTTC.

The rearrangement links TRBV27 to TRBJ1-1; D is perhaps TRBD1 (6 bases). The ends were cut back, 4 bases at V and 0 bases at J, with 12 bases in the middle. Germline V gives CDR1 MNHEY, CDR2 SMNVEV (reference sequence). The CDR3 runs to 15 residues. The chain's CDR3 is CASSSGTQVNTEAFF. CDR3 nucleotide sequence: TGTGCCAGCAGTTCCGGGACACAGGTGAACACTGAAGCTTTCTTT.

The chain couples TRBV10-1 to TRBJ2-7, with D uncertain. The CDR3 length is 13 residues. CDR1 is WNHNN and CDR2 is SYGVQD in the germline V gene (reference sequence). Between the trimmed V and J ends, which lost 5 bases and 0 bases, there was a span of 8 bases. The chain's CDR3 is CASSQASSYEQYF. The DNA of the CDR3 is TGCGCCAGCAGTCAGGCGAGCTCCTACGAGCAGTACTTC.

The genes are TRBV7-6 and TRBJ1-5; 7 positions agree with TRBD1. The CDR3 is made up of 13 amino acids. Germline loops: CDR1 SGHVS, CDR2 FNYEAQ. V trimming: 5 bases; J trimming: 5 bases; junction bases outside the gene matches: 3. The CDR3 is CASSPGGDQPQHF. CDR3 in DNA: TGTGCCAGCAGCCCAGGGGGAGATCAGCCCCAGCATTTT. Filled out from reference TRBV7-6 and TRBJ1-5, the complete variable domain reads GAGVSQSPRYKVTKRGQDVALRCDPISGHVSLYWYRQALGQGPEFLTYFNYEAQQDKSGLPNDRFSAERPEGSISTLTIQRTEQRDSAMYRCASSPGGDQPQHFGDGTRLSIL.

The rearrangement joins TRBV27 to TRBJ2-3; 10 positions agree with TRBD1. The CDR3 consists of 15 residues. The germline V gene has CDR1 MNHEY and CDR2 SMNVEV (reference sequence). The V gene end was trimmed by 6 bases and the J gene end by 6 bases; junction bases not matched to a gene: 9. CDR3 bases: TGTGCCAGCAGGCGAAGACAGGGGGCGCAGGATACGCAGTATTTT. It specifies CASRRRQGAQDTQYF.

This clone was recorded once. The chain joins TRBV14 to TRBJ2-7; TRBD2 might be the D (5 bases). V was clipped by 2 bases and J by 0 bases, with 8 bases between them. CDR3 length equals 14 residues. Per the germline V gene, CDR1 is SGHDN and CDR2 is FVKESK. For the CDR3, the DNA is TGTGCCAGCAGCCAACCGGGGAGCTCCTACGAGCAGTACTTC. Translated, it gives CASSQPGSSYEQYF.

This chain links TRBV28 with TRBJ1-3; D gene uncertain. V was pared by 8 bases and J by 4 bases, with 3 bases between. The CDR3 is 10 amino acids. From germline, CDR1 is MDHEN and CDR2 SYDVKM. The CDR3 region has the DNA TGTGCCAGCCGGGGAAACACCATATATTTT. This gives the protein CASRGNTIYF.

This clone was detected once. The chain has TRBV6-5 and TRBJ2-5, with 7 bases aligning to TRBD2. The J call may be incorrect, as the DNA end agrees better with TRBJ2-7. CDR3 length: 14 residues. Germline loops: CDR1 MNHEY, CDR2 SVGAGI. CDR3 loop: CASSRSGAAYEQYF. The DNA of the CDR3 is TGTGCCAGCAGCCGCAGCGGGGCGGCCTACGAGCAGTACTTC.

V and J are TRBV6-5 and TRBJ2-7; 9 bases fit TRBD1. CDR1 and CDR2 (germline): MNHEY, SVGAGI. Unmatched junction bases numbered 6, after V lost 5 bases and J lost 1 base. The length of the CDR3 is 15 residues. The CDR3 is CASSLRTGVSYEQYF. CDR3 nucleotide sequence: TGTGCCAGCAGTCTTCGGACAGGGGTATCCTACGAGCAGTACTTC.

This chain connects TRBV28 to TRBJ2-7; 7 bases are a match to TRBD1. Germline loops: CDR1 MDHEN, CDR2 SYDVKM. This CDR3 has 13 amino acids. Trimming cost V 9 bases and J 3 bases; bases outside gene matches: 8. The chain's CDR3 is CASQGDLYYEQYF. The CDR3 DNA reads TGTGCCAGTCAGGGGGATCTGTACTACGAGCAGTACTTC.

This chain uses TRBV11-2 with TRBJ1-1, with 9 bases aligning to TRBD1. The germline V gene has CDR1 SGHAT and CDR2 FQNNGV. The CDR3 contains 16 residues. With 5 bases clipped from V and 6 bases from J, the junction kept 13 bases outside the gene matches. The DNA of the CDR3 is TGTGCCAGCAGCACAATACAGGGGGCTCACGGGCCTGAAGCTTTCTTT. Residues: CASSTIQGAHGPEAFF.

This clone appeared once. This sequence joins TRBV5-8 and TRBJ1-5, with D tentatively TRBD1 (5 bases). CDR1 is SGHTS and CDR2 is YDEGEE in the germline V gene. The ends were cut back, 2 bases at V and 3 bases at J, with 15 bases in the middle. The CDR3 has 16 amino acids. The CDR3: CASSFGRRGNNQPQHF. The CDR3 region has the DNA TGTGCCAGCAGCTTCGGACGGCGGGGGAACAATCAGCCCCAGCATTTT.

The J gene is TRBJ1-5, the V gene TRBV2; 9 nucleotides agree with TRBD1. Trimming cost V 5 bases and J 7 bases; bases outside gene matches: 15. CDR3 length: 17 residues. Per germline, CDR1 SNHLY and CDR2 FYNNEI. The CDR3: CASSRGAGTGYRQPQHF. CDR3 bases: TGTGCCAGCAGTCGAGGGGCCGGGACAGGGTATCGACAGCCCCAGCATTTT.

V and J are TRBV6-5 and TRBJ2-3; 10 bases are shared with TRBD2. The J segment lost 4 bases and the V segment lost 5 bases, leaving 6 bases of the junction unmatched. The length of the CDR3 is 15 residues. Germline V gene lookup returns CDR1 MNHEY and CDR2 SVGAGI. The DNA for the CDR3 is TGTGCCAGCAGTACAGCGGGAGGGCCAGCAGATACGCAGTATTTT. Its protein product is CASSTAGGPADTQYF.

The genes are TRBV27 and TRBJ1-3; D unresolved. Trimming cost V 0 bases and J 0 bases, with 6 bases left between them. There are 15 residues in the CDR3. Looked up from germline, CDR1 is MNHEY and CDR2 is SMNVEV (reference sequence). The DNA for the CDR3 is TGTGCCAGCAGTTTATCAGCGAACTCTGGAAACACCATATATTTT. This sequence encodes CASSLSANSGNTIYF.